Following are 24 T cell receptor beta chains from one sample sequenced in a study of blood T cell repertoires in COVID-19. TCRdb keeps only in-frame clones here, not all; method: immunoSEQ multiplex PCR. The sample includes over 90,000 clones, around 90% seen only once; the top ten take roughly 4.3%. Material for sequencing was peripheral blood. These receptors were taken from a young man with acute or convalescent COVID-19.

V usage is TRBV6-5 and J usage is TRBJ2-5; weak D call: TRBD1 (5 bases). Per germline, CDR1 MNHEY and CDR2 SVGAGI. This CDR3 has 13 residues. V was pared by 4 bases and J by 4 bases, with 10 bases between. The CDR3 sequence is CASSSQGRETQYF. The CDR3 DNA follows: TGTGCCAGCAGTTCGCAGGGAAGAGAGACCCAGTACTTC.

V usage is TRBV6-5 and J usage is TRBJ1-1; 8 nucleotides line up with TRBD1. Germline V gene sequence: CDR1 MNHEY, CDR2 SVGAGI. The CDR3 has 12 amino acids. CDR3 sequence (DNA): TGTGCGATTGGGGTCGGGGACAGGGAAGCTTTCTTT. This sequence encodes CAIGVGDREAFF.

V gene TRBV18 combines with J gene TRBJ1-6; D is unresolved. Germline CDR1 is KGHSH and CDR2 is LQKENI. The CDR3 loop spans 16 amino acids. Trimming pared 2 bases from V and 0 bases from J, leaving 8 bases between. DNA for the CDR3: TGTGCCAGCTCACCAGGATGGAGCTCCTATAATTCACCCCTCCACTTT. Its protein is CASSPGWSSYNSPLHF.

V usage is TRBV4-2 and J usage is TRBJ2-1; 9 nucleotides match TRBD2. The V gene end was trimmed by 1 base and the J gene end by 7 bases; junction bases not matched to a gene: 5. This CDR3 region has 15 residues. Germline CDR1 reads LGHNA; CDR2 reads YNFKEQ. Here the CDR3 reads CASSQGTSEGNEQFF. In nucleotides, the CDR3 is TGTGCCAGCAGCCAAGGGACTAGCGAAGGGAATGAGCAGTTCTTC.

The chain couples TRBV19 to TRBJ2-2; D gene ambiguous. This CDR3 is built from 13 residues. The V gene's germline CDR1 is LNHDA and CDR2 SQIVND (reference sequence). Trimming left V 7 bases short and J 7 bases short, with 13 bases between. The CDR3 is CASTRDTRGELFF. CDR3 nucleotide sequence: TGTGCCAGTACCCGAGATACGCGCGGGGAGCTGTTTTTT.

The chain has TRBV19 and TRBJ2-1; 9 bases map to TRBD2. CDR1 and CDR2 from the germline V gene are LNHDA and SQIVND (reference sequence). The CDR3 runs to 16 residues. Trimming took 5 bases from V and 2 from J; bases not matched to a gene: 7. CDR3 nucleotides: TGTGCCAGTAGTCGTGGCGGACTAGCGACCTACAATGAGCAGTTCTTC. It encodes CASSRGGLATYNEQFF.

The chain has TRBV12-5 and TRBJ2-3; the match to TRBD2 covers 9 bases. This CDR3 region has 17 residues. CDR1 LGHNT and CDR2 FRNRAP come from the germline V gene. Trimming cost V 2 bases and J 10 bases; bases outside gene matches: 16. The CDR3 region has the DNA TGTGCTAGTGGTTTGCTTTTAGCGGGAGTTTCCCGTCAAGCGCAGTATTTT. It translates to CASGLLLAGVSRQAQYF.

The chain uses TRBV5-1 and TRBJ1-6, with 7 bases fitting TRBD1. This CDR3 is built from 14 residues. The germline V gene has CDR1 SGHRS and CDR2 YFSETQ. V shed 4 bases, J shed 4 bases, and the junction held 2 bases outside the gene matches. CDR3 nucleotide sequence: TGCGCCAGCAGCACGACAGGGTATAATTCACCCCTCCACTTT. As protein: CASSTTGYNSPLHF.

J is TRBJ1-2 and V is TRBV12-3 or TRBV12-4; D is ambiguous. The CDR3 consists of 13 residues. Deletions cut 5 bases from V and 5 bases from J, with 12 bases between. CDR3 region: CASSRATEYGYTF. CDR3 bases: TGTGCCAGCAGTCGAGCCACAGAATATGGCTACACCTTC.

V is TRBV9 and J is TRBJ1-4, with D unresolved. The germline gives CDR1 SGDLS, CDR2 YYNGEE. V lost 0 bases and J 6 bases, leaving 9 bases between the germline ends. The CDR3 totals 14 residues. CDR3 in amino acids: CASSVAPVDEKLFF. Written as DNA, the CDR3 is TGTGCCAGCAGCGTAGCTCCCGTTGATGAAAAACTGTTTTTT.

The chain has TRBV30 and TRBJ1-1; D is perhaps TRBD1 (6 bases). V shed 0 bases and J shed 4 bases, with 15 bases lying between them. Per the germline V gene, CDR1 is GTSNPN and CDR2 is SVGIG (reference sequence). The CDR3 length is 15 residues. CDR3 in amino acids: CAWSVLKGGGTEAFF. For the CDR3, the DNA is TGTGCCTGGAGTGTACTGAAGGGAGGGGGCACTGAAGCTTTCTTT.

The rearrangement links TRBV4-2 to TRBJ2-2, with 10 nucleotides matching TRBD2. The CDR3 spans 16 residues. CDR1 and CDR2 from the germline V gene are LGHNA and YNFKEQ. Trimming removed 1 base from V and 5 bases from J; junction bases left unmatched: 4. CDR3 sequence reads: CASSQGPSGGTGELFF. As DNA, the CDR3 is TGTGCCAGCAGCCAAGGTCCTAGCGGGGGAACCGGGGAGCTGTTTTTT.

The chain employs TRBV18 and TRBJ2-3, with 8 bases lining up with TRBD1. This CDR3 spans 15 amino acids. V was pared by 3 bases and J by 1 base, with 3 bases of the junction left unmatched. The V gene's germline CDR1 is KGHSH and CDR2 LQKENI. The CDR3 bases are TGTGCCAGCTCACCCGGACAGGGAGGCACAGATACGCAGTATTTT. Translating gives CASSPGQGGTDTQYF. Complete variable domain (other parts from reference TRBV18 and TRBJ2-3): NAGVMQNPRHLVRRRGQEARLRCSPMKGHSHVYWYRQLPEEGLKFMVYLQKENIIDESGMPKERFSAEFPKEGPSILRIQQVVRGDSAAYFCASSPGQGGTDTQYFGPGTRLTVL.

The V call is TRBV6-5, the J call TRBJ1-1; D is possibly TRBD1 (6 bases). The CDR3 spans 12 residues. Germline-derived CDR1 and CDR2 are MNHEY and SVGAGI. V was trimmed by 6 bases and J by 7 bases, leaving 12 bases between them. The chain's CDR3 is CASSQDRIEAFF. In DNA, the CDR3 is TGTGCCAGCAGCCAAGACAGGATTGAAGCTTTCTTT.

The chain's CDR3 is CASSIGAAGGTDTQYF. The CDR3 DNA follows: TGTGCCAGTAGTATTGGCGCGGCGGGAGGAACAGATACGCAGTATTTT. The chain recombines TRBV19 with TRBJ2-3; TRBD2 matches 8 bases. CDR1 and CDR2 from the germline V gene are LNHDA and SQIVND (reference sequence). The CDR3 is 16 amino acids. J lost 3 bases, V lost 3 bases, and 8 bases had no gene match. Supplemented by reference TRBV19 and TRBJ2-3, the full variable domain reads DGGITQSPKYLFRKEGQNVTLSCEQNLNHDAMYWYRQDPGQGLRLIYYSQIVNDFQKGDIAEGYSVSREKKESFPLTVTSAQKNPTAFYLCASSIGAAGGTDTQYFGPGTRLTVL.

Here the CDR3 reads CASSRSSPGTYEQYF. DNA for the CDR3: TGTGCCAGCAGCCGATCCTCCCCGGGAACCTACGAGCAGTACTTC. The chain uses TRBV11-2 and TRBJ2-7, with D perhaps TRBD2 (5 bases). This CDR3 spans 15 amino acids. The germline V gene encodes CDR1 SGHAT and CDR2 FQNNGV. Between the trimmed V and J ends, which lost 5 bases and 2 bases, there was a span of 16 bases.

This rearrangement joins TRBV3-1 (or the pseudogene TRBV3-2) to TRBJ1-2, with a weak D call TRBD1 (6 bases). The CDR3 has 15 amino acids. The germline gives CDR1 LGHDT, CDR2 YNNKEL (reference sequence). Trimming pared 1 base from V and 8 bases from J, leaving 17 bases between. CDR3 loop: CASSQAQGRTWGYTF. CDR3 nucleotides: TGTGCCAGCAGCCAAGCACAGGGAAGGACTTGGGGCTACACCTTC.

V is TRBV5-1 and J is TRBJ2-1; no clear D. V lost 0 bases, J lost 6 bases, and 16 bases lay in between. The CDR3 has 16 amino acids. Germline-derived CDR1 and CDR2 are SGHRS and YFSETQ. As DNA, the CDR3 is TGCGCCAGCAGCTTGGCCTCCGGTACAGTGGGCAATGAGCAGTTCTTC. As protein: CASSLASGTVGNEQFF.

The rearrangement joins TRBV18 to TRBJ1-3, with D maybe TRBD1 (6 bases). The V gene lost 5 bases and the J gene lost 0 bases, with 14 bases spanning the gap. Germline CDR1 is KGHSH and CDR2 is LQKENI. The CDR3 spans 16 residues. The CDR3 DNA sequence: TGTGCCAGCTCATCTACAGGGACATCCTCTGGAAACACCATATATTTT. Amino acid sequence: CASSSTGTSSGNTIYF.

The chain has TRBV5-1 and TRBJ1-2; D call uncertain. The germline gives CDR1 SGHRS, CDR2 YFSETQ. The germline V and J ends were trimmed by 0 bases and 5 bases, with 8 bases remaining between them. The CDR3 extends over 13 amino acids. The CDR3: CASSLDAGYGYTF. In DNA, the CDR3 is TGCGCCAGCAGCTTGGACGCGGGATATGGCTACACCTTC.

The rearrangement links TRBV9 to TRBJ2-1; TRBD2 agrees at 8 bases. The V and J ends lost 6 bases and 0 bases, in that order; junction bases with no gene match: 5. Germline CDR1 is SGDLS and CDR2 is YYNGEE. The CDR3 spans 15 residues. The CDR3 sequence: CASNLGTSSYNEQFF. CDR3 nucleotide sequence: TGTGCCAGCAACCTGGGGACTAGCTCCTACAATGAGCAGTTCTTC.

CDR3 residues: CASSLRGGGETQYF. The CDR3 bases are TGTGCCAGCAGCCTGAGGGGGGGTGGGGAGACCCAGTACTTC. The chain links TRBV4-2 to TRBJ2-5; D possibly corresponds to TRBD2 (7 bases). Germline assignment: CDR1 LGHNA and CDR2 YNFKEQ. V gave up 4 bases and J gave up 5 bases, with 14 bases separating them. This CDR3 has 14 residues.

This clone showed up just once. V is TRBV6-5 and J is TRBJ1-1; D call uncertain. The germline V and J ends were trimmed by 7 bases and 6 bases, with 18 bases remaining between them. This CDR3 comprises 14 residues. Looked up from germline, CDR1 is MNHEY and CDR2 is SVGAGI. The CDR3 nucleotides read TGTGCCAGCATCCCCACCTACTCGGAGGCTGAAGCTTTCTTT. It is translated as CASIPTYSEAEAFF.

The chain has TRBV2 and TRBJ2-2; TRBD1 matches at 10 bases. The CDR3 is 15 residues long. V shed 6 bases, J shed 7 bases, and the junction held 8 bases outside the gene matches. Per germline, CDR1 SNHLY and CDR2 FYNNEI. The CDR3 DNA follows: TGTGCCAGCAGCACGGGACAGGGGTTTGGCGGGGAGCTGTTTTTT. Protein product: CASSTGQGFGGELFF.